The 14 T cell receptor beta chains reported below all come from one sample, sequenced in a study of identical twins. MiXCR was run by TCRdb on the 5' RACE reads, yielding one entry per CDR3 protein. The sample consists of hundreds of thousands of distinct CDR3 sequences, 5.5% to 6.5% of them appearing once. Sequencing input: naive T cells sorted from blood. The receptors here all came from a man younger than 30 in good health.

This clonotype was observed at least ten times. The V call is TRBV5-1, the J call TRBJ2-3; 7 bases align to TRBD1. The CDR3 is 14 residues long. The ends lost 7 bases at V and 0 bases at J; junction bases unmatched: 5. CDR1 SGHRS and CDR2 YFSETQ come from the germline V gene. In DNA, the CDR3 is TGCGCCAGCCACGACAGGGCTAGCACAGATACGCAGTATTTT. It encodes CASHDRASTDTQYF. Filled out from reference TRBV5-1 and TRBJ2-3, the complete variable domain reads KAGVTQTPRYLIKTRGQQVTLSCSPISGHRSVSWYQQTPGQGLQFLFEYFSETQRNKGNFPGRFSGRQFSNSRSEMNVSTLELGDSALYLCASHDRASTDTQYFGPGTRLTVL.

The chain recombines TRBV6-2 or TRBV6-3 with TRBJ2-7; TRBD1 agrees at 7 bases. Germline lookup yields CDR1 MNHEY and CDR2 SVGEGT. V dropped 8 bases and J dropped 1; count of bases not matched to a gene: 11. The CDR3 has 15 residues. The CDR3: CASLWVSGGSYEQYF. The CDR3 bases are TGTGCCAGCCTATGGGTTTCAGGGGGATCCTACGAGCAGTACTTC.

The chain couples TRBV28 to TRBJ2-1; the match to TRBD2 covers 9 bases. Looked up from germline, CDR1 is MDHEN and CDR2 is SYDVKM. CDR3 length: 15 residues. In nucleotides, the CDR3 is TGTTCCACACACCGGGCGGGAGGGCCCTACAATGAGCAGTTCTTC. It is translated as CSTHRAGGPYNEQFF. Drawing the rest from reference TRBV28 and TRBJ2-1, the complete variable domain is DVKVTQSSRYLVKRTGEKVFLECVQDMDHENMFWYRQDPGLGLRLIYFSYDVKMKEKGDIPEGYSVSREKKERFSLILESASTNQTSMYLCSTHRAGGPYNEQFFGPGTRLTVL.

Many counts were recorded for this clonotype. The chain carries TRBV27 and TRBJ1-6; D unclear. This CDR3 is built from 13 residues. Trimming cost V 5 bases and J 9 bases, with 11 bases left between them. Looked up from germline, CDR1 is MNHEY and CDR2 is SMNVEV (reference sequence). CDR3 sequence: CASSPRWVSPLHF. The CDR3 coding sequence is TGTGCCAGCAGTCCCCGCTGGGTTTCACCCCTCCACTTT.

This clonotype was recorded a few times. This chain uses TRBV12-3 or TRBV12-4 with TRBJ2-5; D is ambiguous. The CDR3 is 15 amino acids. V lost 6 bases and J lost 1, with 15 bases in between. The CDR3 reads CASSPTFSSQETQYF. The CDR3 DNA reads TGTGCCAGCAGCCCAACCTTTAGCAGCCAAGAGACCCAGTACTTC.

There are many counts of this clonotype. The V call is TRBV5-1, the J call TRBJ2-7; D might be TRBD1 (6 bases). The germline gives CDR1 SGHRS, CDR2 YFSETQ. The CDR3 is 14 residues long. V lost 4 bases to trimming and J lost 1 base, with 12 bases between them. The CDR3 DNA follows: TGCGCCAGCAGCCCAGAGGACAGTTCCTACGAGCAGTACTTC. Protein product: CASSPEDSSYEQYF.

The sample holds a few counts of this clonotype. J is TRBJ1-1 and V is TRBV12-3 or TRBV12-4, with D possibly matching TRBD1 (5 bases). This CDR3 spans 16 amino acids. V lost 3 bases and J lost 5, with 19 bases in between. CDR3 in DNA: TGTGCCAGCAGTTTGGGGAAAAGGGGTTGGAGGACTGAAGCTTTCTTT. Amino acids: CASSLGKRGWRTEAFF.

This clonotype has a count of ten or more. This chain uses TRBV6-6 with TRBJ2-1; possibly TRBD2 for D (6 bases). Germline lookup yields CDR1 MNHNY and CDR2 SVGAGI (reference sequence). This CDR3 has 13 amino acids. V shed 8 bases and J shed 5 bases, with 13 bases lying between them. The CDR3 DNA sequence: TGTGCCAGCTGCAAGCGGGCCGACAATGAGCAGTTCTTC. Its protein product is CASCKRADNEQFF.

This clonotype was picked up a small number of times. V gene TRBV6-2 or TRBV6-3 combines with J gene TRBJ2-3, with a weak D call TRBD1 (5 bases). Trimming pared 10 bases from V and 1 base from J, leaving 18 bases between. The germline CDR1 and CDR2 sequences are MNHEY and SVGEGT. The CDR3 sequence is 15 residues long. The CDR3 sequence: CAINPNGAGTDTQYF. The DNA of the CDR3 is TGTGCCATCAACCCCAATGGGGCGGGCACAGATACGCAGTATTTT.

The sample holds a few counts of this clonotype. The V call is TRBV7-7, the J call TRBJ2-1; no firm D call. The CDR3 covers 15 residues. V lost 0 bases, J lost 4 bases, and 10 bases lay in between. Germline CDR1 and CDR2: SSHAT and FNYEAQ (reference sequence). The CDR3 bases are TGTGCCAGCAGCTTAGCGCACGACCCGTACAATGAGCAGTTCTTC. Amino acid sequence: CASSLAHDPYNEQFF.

This clonotype appeared many times. J is TRBJ1-1 and V is TRBV12-5; 8 nucleotides line up with TRBD1. This CDR3 has 14 residues. CDR1 and CDR2 from the germline V gene are LGHNT and FRNRAP. V was clipped by 4 bases and J by 3 bases; unmatched bases: 4. The CDR3 reads CASGSGGEYTEAFF. CDR3 DNA sequence: TGTGCTAGTGGTTCAGGGGGCGAGTACACTGAAGCTTTCTTT.

The V gene is TRBV2, the J gene TRBJ1-2, with D maybe TRBD1 (5 bases). V lost 6 bases, J lost 11 bases, and 19 bases lay in between. Germline CDR1 SNHLY, CDR2 FYNNEI. The CDR3 extends over 13 amino acids. The CDR3 spells CASRDSGATRYTF. The CDR3 nucleotides are TGTGCCAGCAGAGACTCCGGGGCCACCCGATACACCTTC.

This clonotype was recorded at least ten times. The genes are TRBV29-1 and TRBJ1-2; D unresolved. V lost 5 bases and J lost 0, with 16 bases in between. From germline, CDR1 is SQVTM and CDR2 ANQGSEA. CDR3 length: 15 amino acids. In DNA form, the CDR3 reads TGCAGCGTTCCTACATGGGCGAGTACTAACTATGGCTACACCTTC. Translating it yields CSVPTWASTNYGYTF.

This clonotype was counted only a few times. Relative to the germline gene, one junction end is altered; a read error may explain this. This chain joins TRBV7-9 and TRBJ2-1; TRBD1 agrees at 7 bases. CDR1 and CDR2 (germline): SEHNR, FQNEAQ (reference sequence). This CDR3 region has 11 residues. The CDR3 sequence: CATRRDRDIPF. The CDR3 coding sequence is TGTGCTACGCGCCGGGACAGAGATATCCCATTC. The whole variable domain, remainder taken from reference TRBV7-9 and TRBJ2-1, is DTGVSQNPRHKITKRGQNVTFRCDPISEHNRLYWYRQTLGQGPEFLTYFQNEAQLEKSRLLSDRFSAERPKGSFSTLEIQRTEQGDSAMYLCATRRDRDIPFGPGTRLTVL.